This passage covers 15 T cell receptor beta chains from one sample sequenced in a study of blood T cell repertoires in COVID-19. Data came from immunoSEQ multiplex PCR; TCRdb stores just in-frame clones and leaves some out. This sample has around 190,000 clones; 80% to 90% occur once, and the top ten carry almost 5%. Source material: peripheral blood. The receptors were sampled from a woman aged 80 or older with acute or convalescent COVID-19.

The V and J genes are TRBV5-1 and TRBJ1-1, with D perhaps TRBD1 (5 bases). Trimming shortened V by 1 base and J by 4 bases, and 14 bases separated the two germline ends. Germline assignment: CDR1 SGHRS and CDR2 YFSETQ. CDR3 size: 15 residues. The CDR3 spells CASSLTGSLGTEAFF. CDR3 bases: TGCGCCAGCAGCTTGACAGGATCTTTGGGCACTGAAGCTTTCTTT.

Written as DNA, the CDR3 is TGTGCCAGCAGTTACGGGCCTGCCCAGGGGCTACAGTACTTC. This sequence encodes CASSYGPAQGLQYF. The chain links TRBV6-6 to TRBJ2-7; D possibly corresponds to TRBD1 (6 bases). This CDR3 is built from 14 residues. Trimming removed 2 bases at V and 10 bases at J, with 18 bases between. Per germline, CDR1 MNHNY and CDR2 SVGAGI (reference sequence).

The chain employs TRBV18 and TRBJ2-7; D remains ambiguous. The germline CDR1 and CDR2 sequences are KGHSH and LQKENI. Trimming took off 3 bases at V and 2 bases at J, with 14 bases between the two ends. CDR3 length: 15 amino acids. CDR3 region: CASSPPEAYPYEQYF. CDR3 DNA: TGTGCCAGCTCACCTCCCGAGGCCTACCCCTACGAGCAGTACTTC.

The rearrangement links TRBV2 to TRBJ1-2, with D perhaps matching TRBD1 (5 bases). This CDR3 has 13 residues. V dropped 7 bases and J dropped 4 bases, with 13 bases sitting between them. Germline CDR1 is SNHLY and CDR2 is FYNNEI. The CDR3 coding sequence is TGTGCCAGCATTAAGGAGGGGACCTATGGCTACACCTTC. As protein: CASIKEGTYGYTF.

The V and J genes are TRBV27 and TRBJ2-3; the match to TRBD2 covers 8 bases. Germline V gene sequence: CDR1 MNHEY, CDR2 SMNVEV (reference sequence). V lost 6 bases and J lost 4; bases outside the gene matches: 3. The CDR3 spans 13 residues. The CDR3 sequence: CASRPGGADTQYF. The CDR3 region has the DNA TGTGCCAGCAGGCCCGGGGGGGCAGATACGCAGTATTTT.

This clone was seen just once. The J gene is TRBJ2-5, the V gene TRBV5-4; D not certain. V lost 4 bases and J lost 5, with 15 bases in between. The CDR3 has 14 residues. Looked up from germline, CDR1 is SGHNT and CDR2 is YYREEE (reference sequence). For the CDR3, the DNA is TGTGCCAGCAGCATAAAAACGGTGAGCGAGACCCAGTACTTC. Its protein is CASSIKTVSETQYF.

J is TRBJ1-4 and V is TRBV6-5; D is unclear. The CDR3 contains 15 residues. The germline V and J ends were trimmed by 2 bases and 2 bases, with 9 bases remaining between them. CDR1 is MNHEY and CDR2 is SVGAGI in the germline V gene. The CDR3 reads CASSYAGGTNEKLFF. The CDR3 DNA reads TGTGCCAGCAGTTACGCGGGAGGGACTAATGAAAAACTGTTTTTT.

The chain employs TRBV6-2 or TRBV6-3 and TRBJ2-1, with a possible D match to TRBD2 (5 bases). The CDR3 is 16 amino acids. Germline assignment: CDR1 MNHEY and CDR2 SVGEGT. V was cut by 6 bases and J by 0 bases, with 15 bases left in between. DNA of the CDR3: TGTGCCAGCAGCTCCCGTTTGGGGAGCTCCTACAATGAGCAGTTCTTC. Encoded protein: CASSSRLGSSYNEQFF.

The rearrangement links TRBV27 to TRBJ1-4; D gene uncertain. There are 16 residues in the CDR3. The V and J ends lost 6 bases and 2 bases respectively, with 16 bases between them. The germline V gene encodes CDR1 MNHEY and CDR2 SMNVEV (reference sequence). DNA of the CDR3: TGTGCCAGCAGGTACTCGGGTGGTCTGACTAATGAAAAACTGTTTTTT. Encoded protein: CASRYSGGLTNEKLFF.

CDR3 bases: TGTGCCAGCAGCTACGACAGGGGGCGGACTGAAGCTTTCTTT. As protein: CASSYDRGRTEAFF. The chain couples TRBV7-2 to TRBJ1-1; 10 bases are shared with TRBD1. The CDR3 totals 14 residues. CDR1 SGHTA and CDR2 FQGNSA come from the germline V gene. J lost 5 bases, V lost 4 bases, and 4 bases had no gene match.

The gene calls are TRBV9 and TRBJ2-5, with D maybe TRBD2 (5 bases). This CDR3 contains 14 residues. V dropped 7 bases and J dropped 0 bases, with 13 bases sitting between them. Germline loops: CDR1 SGDLS, CDR2 YYNGEE. For the CDR3, the DNA is TGTGCCAGCGCTCAAGGGAGTTACCAAGAGACCCAGTACTTC. Encoded protein: CASAQGSYQETQYF.

This chain joins TRBV29-1 and TRBJ1-2, with no clear D. Trimming stripped 2 bases from V and 5 bases from J, with 9 bases between. The CDR3 extends over 12 amino acids. The V gene's germline CDR1 is SQVTM and CDR2 ANQGSEA. In DNA, the CDR3 is TGCAGCGTTGAATCGCGTGCTTATGGCTACACCTTC. Its protein product is CSVESRAYGYTF.

This rearrangement joins TRBV7-2 to TRBJ1-2; tentative D call: TRBD1 (5 bases). The CDR3 runs 14 residues. Germline V gene sequence: CDR1 SGHTA, CDR2 FQGNSA. Trimming stripped 0 bases from V and 1 base from J, with 6 bases between. This CDR3 is CASSLAGGNYGYTF. For the CDR3, the DNA is TGTGCCAGCAGCTTAGCGGGGGGTAACTATGGCTACACCTTC.

The gene calls are TRBV28 and TRBJ2-7; 9 nucleotides align to TRBD1. This CDR3 spans 14 amino acids. V was clipped by 6 bases and J by 4 bases; unmatched bases: 7. CDR1 is MDHEN, CDR2 SYDVKM, per germline. Here the CDR3 DNA reads TGTGCCAGCAGAACCGGGACAGGGACTTACGAGCAGTACTTC. It is translated as CASRTGTGTYEQYF.

The chain combines TRBV29-1 with TRBJ2-3; TRBD2 agrees at 15 bases. The V gene end was trimmed by 3 bases and the J gene end by 0 bases; junction bases not matched to a gene: 7. The germline V gene encodes CDR1 SQVTM and CDR2 ANQGSEA. This CDR3 comprises 18 residues. In nucleotides, the CDR3 is TGCAGCGTTGAGGGGACTAGCGGGAGGCAAAGCAGCACAGATACGCAGTATTTT. Its translation is CSVEGTSGRQSSTDTQYF.